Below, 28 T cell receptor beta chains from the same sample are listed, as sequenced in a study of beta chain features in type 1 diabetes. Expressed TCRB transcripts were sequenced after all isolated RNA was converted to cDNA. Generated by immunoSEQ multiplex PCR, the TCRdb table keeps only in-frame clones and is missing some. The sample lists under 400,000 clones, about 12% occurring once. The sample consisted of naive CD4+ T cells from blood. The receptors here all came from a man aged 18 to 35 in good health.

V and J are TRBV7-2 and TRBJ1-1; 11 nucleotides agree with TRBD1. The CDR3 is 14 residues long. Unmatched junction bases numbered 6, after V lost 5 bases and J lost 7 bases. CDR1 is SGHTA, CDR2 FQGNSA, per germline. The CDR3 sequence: CASSPDRGHGEAFF. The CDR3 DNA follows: TGTGCCAGCAGCCCGGACAGGGGGCACGGTGAAGCTTTCTTT. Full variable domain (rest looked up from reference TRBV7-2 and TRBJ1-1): GAGVSQSPSNKVTEKGKDVELRCDPISGHTALYWYRQSLGQGLEFLIYFQGNSAPDKSGLPSDRFSAERTGGSVSTLTIQRTQQEDSAVYLCASSPDRGHGEAFFGQGTRLTVV.

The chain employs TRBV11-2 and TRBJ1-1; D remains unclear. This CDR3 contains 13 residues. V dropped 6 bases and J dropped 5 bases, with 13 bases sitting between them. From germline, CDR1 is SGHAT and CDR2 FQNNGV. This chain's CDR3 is CASSRNRGTEAFF. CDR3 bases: TGTGCCAGCAGTCGAAATCGCGGAACTGAAGCTTTCTTT. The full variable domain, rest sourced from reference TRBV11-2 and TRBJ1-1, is EAGVAQSPRYKIIEKRQSVAFWCNPISGHATLYWYQQILGQGPKLLIQFQNNGVVDDSQLPKDRFSAERLKGVDSTLKIQPAKLEDSAVYLCASSRNRGTEAFFGQGTRLTVV.

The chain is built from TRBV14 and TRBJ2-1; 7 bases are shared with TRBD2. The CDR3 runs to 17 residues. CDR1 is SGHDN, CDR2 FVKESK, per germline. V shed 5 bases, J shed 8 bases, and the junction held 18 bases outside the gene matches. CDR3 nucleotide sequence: TGTGCCAGCAGCACTACTCACGTAGCGGGCCAGGGCGATGAGCAGTTCTTC. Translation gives CASSTTHVAGQGDEQFF.

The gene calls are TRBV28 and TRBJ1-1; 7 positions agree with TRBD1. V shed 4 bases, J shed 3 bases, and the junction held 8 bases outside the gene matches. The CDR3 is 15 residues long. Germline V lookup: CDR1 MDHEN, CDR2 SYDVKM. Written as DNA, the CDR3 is TGTGCCAGCAGTTCAATCGGGCAGGGGGACACTGAAGCTTTCTTT. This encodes CASSSIGQGDTEAFF.

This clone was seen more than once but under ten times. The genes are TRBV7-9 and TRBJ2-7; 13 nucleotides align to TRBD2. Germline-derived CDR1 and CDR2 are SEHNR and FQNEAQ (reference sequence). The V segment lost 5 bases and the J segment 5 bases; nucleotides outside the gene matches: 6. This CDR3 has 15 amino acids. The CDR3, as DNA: TGTGCCAGCAGCGAGACTAGCGGGAGGTACAACGAGCAGTACTTC. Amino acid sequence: CASSETSGRYNEQYF.

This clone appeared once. The CDR3 DNA follows: TGTGCCAGCAGCTTAACAGGGAGGAACACTGAAGCTTTCTTT. The encoded protein is CASSLTGRNTEAFF. The V call is TRBV7-3, the J call TRBJ1-1; D uncertain. The CDR3 is 14 residues long. Germline-derived CDR1 and CDR2 are SGHTA and FQGTGA. Deletions cut 0 bases from V and 1 base from J, with 6 bases between. Full variable domain (outside the CDR3, taken from reference TRBV7-3 and TRBJ1-1): GAGVSQTPSNKVTEKGKYVELRCDPISGHTALYWYRQSLGQGPEFLIYFQGTGAADDSGLPNDRFFAVRPEGSVSTLKIQRTERGDSAVYLCASSLTGRNTEAFFGQGTRLTVV.

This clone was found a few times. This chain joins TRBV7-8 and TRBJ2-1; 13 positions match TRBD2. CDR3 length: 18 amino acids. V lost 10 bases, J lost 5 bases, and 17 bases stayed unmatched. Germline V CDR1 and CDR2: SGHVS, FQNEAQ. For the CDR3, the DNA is TGTGCCATCTCGACGATGAAGGGACTAGCGGGGCCCCACAATGAGCAGTTCTTC. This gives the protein CAISTMKGLAGPHNEQFF.

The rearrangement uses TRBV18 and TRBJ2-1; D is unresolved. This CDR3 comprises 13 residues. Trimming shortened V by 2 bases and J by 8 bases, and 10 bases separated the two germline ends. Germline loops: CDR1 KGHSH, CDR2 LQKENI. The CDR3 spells CASSPAQVDEQFF. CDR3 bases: TGTGCCAGCTCACCAGCGCAGGTGGATGAGCAGTTCTTC. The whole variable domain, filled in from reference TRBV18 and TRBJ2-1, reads NAGVMQNPRHLVRRRGQEARLRCSPMKGHSHVYWYRQLPEEGLKFMVYLQKENIIDESGMPKERFSAEFPKEGPSILRIQQVVRGDSAAYFCASSPAQVDEQFFGPGTRLTVL.

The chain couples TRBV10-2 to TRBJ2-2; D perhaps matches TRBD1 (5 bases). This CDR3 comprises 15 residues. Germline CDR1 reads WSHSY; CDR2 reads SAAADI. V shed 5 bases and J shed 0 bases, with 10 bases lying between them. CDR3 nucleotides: TGCGCCAGCAGTCGGACAAGAGCGAACACCGGGGAGCTGTTTTTT. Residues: CASSRTRANTGELFF.

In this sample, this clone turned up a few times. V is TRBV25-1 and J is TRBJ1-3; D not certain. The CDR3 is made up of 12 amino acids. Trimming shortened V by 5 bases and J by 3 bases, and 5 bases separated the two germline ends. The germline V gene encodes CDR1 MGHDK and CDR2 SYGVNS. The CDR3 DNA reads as TGTGCCAGCAGTTTCAGTGGAAACACCATATATTTT. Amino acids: CASSFSGNTIYF.

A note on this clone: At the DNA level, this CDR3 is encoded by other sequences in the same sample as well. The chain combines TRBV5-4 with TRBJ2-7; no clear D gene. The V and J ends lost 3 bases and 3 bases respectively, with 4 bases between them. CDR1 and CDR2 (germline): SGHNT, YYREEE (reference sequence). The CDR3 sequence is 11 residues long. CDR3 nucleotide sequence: TGTGCCAGCAGCTCGTACTACGAGCAGTACTTC. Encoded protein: CASSSYYEQYF.

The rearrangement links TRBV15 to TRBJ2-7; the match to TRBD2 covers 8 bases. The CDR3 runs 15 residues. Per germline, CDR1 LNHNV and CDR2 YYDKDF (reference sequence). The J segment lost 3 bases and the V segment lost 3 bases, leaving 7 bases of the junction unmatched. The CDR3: CATSRVTSGLYEQYF. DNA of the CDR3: TGTGCCACCAGCAGGGTAACTAGCGGACTCTACGAGCAGTACTTC.

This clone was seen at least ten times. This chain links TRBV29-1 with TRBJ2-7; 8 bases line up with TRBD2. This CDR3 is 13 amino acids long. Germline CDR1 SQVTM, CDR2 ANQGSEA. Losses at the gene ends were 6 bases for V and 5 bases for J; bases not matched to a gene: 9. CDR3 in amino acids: CSVRRTSNDEQYF. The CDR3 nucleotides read TGCAGCGTCCGGCGGACTAGCAACGACGAGCAGTACTTC.

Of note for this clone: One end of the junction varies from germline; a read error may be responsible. The CDR3 reads CAGGQVVYGQYF. CDR3 in DNA: TGTGCCGGCGGACAAGTAGTCTACGGGCAGTACTTC. The chain uses TRBV30 and TRBJ2-7, with D possibly TRBD1 on 5 matching bases. CDR3 size: 12 residues. The germline V gene encodes CDR1 GTSNPN and CDR2 SVGIG (reference sequence).

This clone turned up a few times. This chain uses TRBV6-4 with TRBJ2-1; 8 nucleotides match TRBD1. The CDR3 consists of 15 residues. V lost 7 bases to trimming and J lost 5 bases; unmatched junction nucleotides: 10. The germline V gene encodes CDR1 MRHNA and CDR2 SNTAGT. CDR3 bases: TGTGCCAGCACTTCTGGTCAGGGGGCTAACAATGAGCAGTTCTTC. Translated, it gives CASTSGQGANNEQFF.

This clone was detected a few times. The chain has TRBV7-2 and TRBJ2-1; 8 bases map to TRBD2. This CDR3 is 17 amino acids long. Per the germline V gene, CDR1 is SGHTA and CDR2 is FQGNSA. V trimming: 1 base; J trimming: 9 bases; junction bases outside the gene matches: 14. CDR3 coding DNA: TGTGCCAGCAGCTTAGTGGGAACGGCGGGGGGAAGCCTTGAGCAGTTCTTC. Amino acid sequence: CASSLVGTAGGSLEQFF. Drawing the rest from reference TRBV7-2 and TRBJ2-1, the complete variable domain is GAGVSQSPSNKVTEKGKDVELRCDPISGHTALYWYRQSLGQGLEFLIYFQGNSAPDKSGLPSDRFSAERTGGSVSTLTIQRTQQEDSAVYLCASSLVGTAGGSLEQFFGPGTRLTVL.

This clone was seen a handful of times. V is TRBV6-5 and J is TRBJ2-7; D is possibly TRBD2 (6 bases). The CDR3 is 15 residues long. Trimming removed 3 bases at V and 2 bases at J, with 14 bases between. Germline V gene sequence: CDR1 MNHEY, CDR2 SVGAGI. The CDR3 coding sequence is TGTGCCAGCAGTTATGAGGGAGGTACTCCCTACGAGCAGTACTTC. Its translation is CASSYEGGTPYEQYF.

The CDR3 nucleotides read TGTGGTCGGTTAGAGTCCTATGGCTACACCTTC. Residues: CGRLESYGYTF. This sequence joins TRBV28 and TRBJ1-2; D remains unclear. Germline V lookup: CDR1 MDHEN, CDR2 SYDVKM. CDR3 size: 11 residues.

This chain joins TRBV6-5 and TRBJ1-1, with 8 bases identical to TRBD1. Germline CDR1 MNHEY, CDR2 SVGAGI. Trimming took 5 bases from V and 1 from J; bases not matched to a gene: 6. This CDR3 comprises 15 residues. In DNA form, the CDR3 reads TGTGCCAGCAGTATCTCGACAGGGGCGAACACTGAAGCTTTCTTT. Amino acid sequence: CASSISTGANTEAFF.

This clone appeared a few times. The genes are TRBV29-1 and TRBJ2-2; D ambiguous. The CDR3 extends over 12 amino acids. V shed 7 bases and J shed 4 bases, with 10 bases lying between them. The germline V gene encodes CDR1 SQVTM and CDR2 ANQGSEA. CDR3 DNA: TGCAGCGCCACGAGATTCACCGGGGAGCTGTTTTTT. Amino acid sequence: CSATRFTGELFF.

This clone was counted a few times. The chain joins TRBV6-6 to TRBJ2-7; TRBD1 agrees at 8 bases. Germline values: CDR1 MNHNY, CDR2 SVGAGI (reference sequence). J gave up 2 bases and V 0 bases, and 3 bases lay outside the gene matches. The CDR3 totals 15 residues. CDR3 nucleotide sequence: TGTGCCAGCAGTTACTCAGACAGGGGCCCCTACGAGCAGTACTTC. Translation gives CASSYSDRGPYEQYF.

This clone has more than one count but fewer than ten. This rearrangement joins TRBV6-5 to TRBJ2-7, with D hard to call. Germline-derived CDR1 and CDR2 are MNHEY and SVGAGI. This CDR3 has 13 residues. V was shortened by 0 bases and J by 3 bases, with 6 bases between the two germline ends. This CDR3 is CASSYSQVYEQYF. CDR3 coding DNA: TGTGCCAGCAGTTACTCTCAGGTCTACGAGCAGTACTTC.

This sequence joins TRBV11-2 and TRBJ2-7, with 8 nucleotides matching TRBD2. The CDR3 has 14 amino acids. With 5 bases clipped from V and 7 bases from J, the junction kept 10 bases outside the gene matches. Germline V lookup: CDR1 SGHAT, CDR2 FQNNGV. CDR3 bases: TGTGCCAGCAGCATTACGCGGGGGGCAGGAGAGCAGTACTTC. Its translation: CASSITRGAGEQYF.

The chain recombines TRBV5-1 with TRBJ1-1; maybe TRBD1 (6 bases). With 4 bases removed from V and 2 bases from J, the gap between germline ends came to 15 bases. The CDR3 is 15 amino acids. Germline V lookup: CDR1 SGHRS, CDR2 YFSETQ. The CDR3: CASSVTQGSNTEAFF. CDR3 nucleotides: TGCGCCAGCAGCGTCACTCAGGGGTCTAACACTGAAGCTTTCTTT.

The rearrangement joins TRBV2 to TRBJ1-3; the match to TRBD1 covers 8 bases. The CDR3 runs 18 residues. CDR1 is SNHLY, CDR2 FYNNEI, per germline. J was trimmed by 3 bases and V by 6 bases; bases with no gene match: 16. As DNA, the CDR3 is TGTGCCAGCAGCACAACCTCCTTCGGACAGGGAGTTGGAAACACCATATATTTT. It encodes CASSTTSFGQGVGNTIYF.

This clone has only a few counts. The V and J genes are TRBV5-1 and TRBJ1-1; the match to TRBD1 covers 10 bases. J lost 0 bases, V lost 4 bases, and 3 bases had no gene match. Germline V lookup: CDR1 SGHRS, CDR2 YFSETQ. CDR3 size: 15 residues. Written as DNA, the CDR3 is TGCGCCAGCAGCCCTGGGACAGGGGTGAACACTGAAGCTTTCTTT. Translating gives CASSPGTGVNTEAFF.

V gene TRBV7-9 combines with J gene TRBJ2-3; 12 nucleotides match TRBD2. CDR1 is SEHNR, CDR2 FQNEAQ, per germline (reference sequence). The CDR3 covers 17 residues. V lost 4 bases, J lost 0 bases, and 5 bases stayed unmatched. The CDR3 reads CASSSGLAGPSTDTQYF. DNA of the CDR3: TGTGCCAGCAGCTCAGGACTAGCGGGACCTAGCACAGATACGCAGTATTTT.

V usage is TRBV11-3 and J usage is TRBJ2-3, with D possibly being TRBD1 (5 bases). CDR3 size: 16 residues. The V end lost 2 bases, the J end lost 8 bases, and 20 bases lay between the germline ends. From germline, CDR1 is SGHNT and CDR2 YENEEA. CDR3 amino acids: CASSLLRATTSGTQYF. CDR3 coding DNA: TGTGCCAGCAGCTTACTCAGGGCCACGACGTCGGGTACGCAGTATTTT.